This T cell receptor beta chain originates from a study of blood T cell repertoires in COVID-19. About the study: Samples of COVID-19 (acute and convalescent) were obtained from the United States, Italy and Spain. The cDNA or gDNA used as material had been derived from T cells, B-cell-depleted T cells, or PBMCs.

This CDR3 is 15 amino acids long. Trimming took off 0 bases at V and 6 bases at J, with 9 bases between the two ends. The V gene's germline CDR1 is LNHDA and CDR2 SQIVND (reference sequence). In the authors' workflow: How many nucleated cells were present was estimated from reference gene primer amplification. Some clones are missing from TCRdb's copy, which holds only in-frame ones; the method was immunoSEQ multiplex PCR. V and J calls and clone size follow that table, whereas D and trimming were derived from the DNA. The sample has more than 60,000 clones, about 86% seen once. The TCR was taken from a man aged 50-59 years with active COVID-19. The sequenced material came from peripheral blood. The chain recombines TRBV19 with TRBJ1-6; TRBD1 might be the D (5 bases). DNA of the CDR3: TGTGCCAGTAGTATAGACCCCGGGGGTAATTCACCCCTCCACTTT. Its protein product is CASSIDPGGNSPLHF.